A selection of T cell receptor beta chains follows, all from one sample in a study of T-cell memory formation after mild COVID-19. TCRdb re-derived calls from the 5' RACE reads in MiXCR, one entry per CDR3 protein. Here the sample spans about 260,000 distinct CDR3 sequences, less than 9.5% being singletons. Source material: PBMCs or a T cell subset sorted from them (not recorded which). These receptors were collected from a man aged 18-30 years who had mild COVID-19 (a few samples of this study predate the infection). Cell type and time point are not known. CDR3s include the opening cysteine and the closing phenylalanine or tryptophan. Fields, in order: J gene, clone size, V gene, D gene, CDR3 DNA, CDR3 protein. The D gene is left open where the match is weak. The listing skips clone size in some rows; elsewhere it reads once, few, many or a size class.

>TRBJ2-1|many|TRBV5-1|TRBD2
TGCGCCAGCAACGGTCTGGCGGGGGGGCGGGATGAGCAGTTCTTC
CASNGLAGGRDEQFF
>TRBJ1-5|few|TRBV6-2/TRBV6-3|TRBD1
TGTGCCAGCAGTTACTCTATTTTCCGGCAGGGGGCCCAAGGCAATCAGCCCCAGCATTTT
CASSYSIFRQGAQGNQPQHF
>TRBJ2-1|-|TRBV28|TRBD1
TGTGCCAGCAGTTTGCAGGGGGCCGGTTACAATGAGCAGTTCTTC
CASSLQGAGYNEQFF
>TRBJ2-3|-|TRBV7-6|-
TGTGCCAGCAGCTTAGGGTTGTGGGGGTCTAGCACAGATACGCAGTATTTT
CASSLGLWGSSTDTQYF
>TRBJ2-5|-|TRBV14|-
TGTGCCAGCAGCCACTTTGCGGAGACCCAGTACTTC
CASSHFAETQYF
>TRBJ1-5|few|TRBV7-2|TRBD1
TGTGCCAGCAGCTTAGGGACAGGGGGCAGGTGGGGCAATCAGCCCCAGCATTTT
CASSLGTGGRWGNQPQHF
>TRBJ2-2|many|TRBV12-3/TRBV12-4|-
TGTGCCAGCAGCCCGGGGACCGGGGAGCTGTTTTTT
CASSPGTGELFF
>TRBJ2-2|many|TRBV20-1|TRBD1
TGCAGTGCTAAGATACCACAGGGGGCCGGGGAGCTGTTTTTT
CSAKIPQGAGELFF
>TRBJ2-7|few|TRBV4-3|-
TGCGCCAGCAGCCAAGTATTAGCGGCGGCCTACGAGCAGTACTTC
CASSQVLAAAYEQYF
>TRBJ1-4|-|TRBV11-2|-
TGTGCCAGCAGCCGAAGGCCCCGGGGTGAAAAACTGTTTTTT
CASSRRPRGEKLFF
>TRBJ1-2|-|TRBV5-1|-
TGCGCCAGCAGCTTGGCCCCAGGGGACTATGGCTACACCTTC
CASSLAPGDYGYTF
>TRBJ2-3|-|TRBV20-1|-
TGCAGTGCTAGAACTAGCGATACGCAGTATTTT
CSARTSDTQYF
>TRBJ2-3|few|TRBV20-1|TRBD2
TGCAGTGCTAGGCAATCTAGCGGGGGGGCAGATACGCAGTATTTT
CSARQSSGGADTQYF
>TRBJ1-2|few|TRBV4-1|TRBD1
TGCGCCAGCAGCCAAGGGACAGGGACCTCCTATGGCTACACCTTC
CASSQGTGTSYGYTF
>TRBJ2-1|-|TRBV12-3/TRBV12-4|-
TGTGCCACCTACCCTTGGGGGGCCAATGAGCAGTTCTTC
CATYPWGANEQFF
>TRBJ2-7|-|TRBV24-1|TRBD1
TGTGCCACCAGCGTCAGGGGGCCCGAGCAGTACTTC
CATSVRGPEQYF
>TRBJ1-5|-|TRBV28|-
TGTGCCAGCAGGAGCCTTAATCAGCCCCAGCATTTT
CASRSLNQPQHF
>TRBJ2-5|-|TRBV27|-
TGTGCCAGCCCTGGAGGGCAAGAGACCCAGTACTTC
CASPGGQETQYF
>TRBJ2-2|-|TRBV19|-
TGTGCCAGTAGTATCGGACCGTCGAACACCGGGGAGCTGTTTTTT
CASSIGPSNTGELFF
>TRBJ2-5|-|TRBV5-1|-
TGCGCCAGCAGCCTCCAAGGGACAAATCAAGAGACCCAGTACTTC
CASSLQGTNQETQYF
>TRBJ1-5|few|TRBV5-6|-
TGTGCCAGCAGCTTGTGGGGTCGTGGGAGCAATCAGCCCCAGCATTTT
CASSLWGRGSNQPQHF
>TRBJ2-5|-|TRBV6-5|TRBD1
TGTGCCAGCAGACGGACAGGGGGCGCAGATGAGACCCAGTACTTC
CASRRTGGADETQYF
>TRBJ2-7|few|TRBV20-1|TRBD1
TGCAGTGCTGTAGATACCGGGACAGGGTACCACGAGCAGTACTTC
CSAVDTGTGYHEQYF
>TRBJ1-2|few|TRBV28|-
TGTGCCAGCAGACTTCCGGGCAGCAATGGCTACACCTTC
CASRLPGSNGYTF
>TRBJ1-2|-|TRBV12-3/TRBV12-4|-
TGTGCCAGCAGTTCAACAGGGTCGGTGGACTATGGCTACACCTTC
CASSSTGSVDYGYTF
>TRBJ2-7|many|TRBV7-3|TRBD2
TGTGCCAGCAGCCCTAGCGGGGCTTCCTACGAGCAGTACTTC
CASSPSGASYEQYF
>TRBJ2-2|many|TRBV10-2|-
TGCGCCAGCAGTGAGATGACCCAGGGGAAATACGTCACCGGGGAGCTGTTTTTT
CASSEMTQGKYVTGELFF
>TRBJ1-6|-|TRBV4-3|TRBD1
TGCGCCAGCAGCCAAGATGAAGGAAGGACAGGACAAACACCCCTCCACTTT
CASSQDEGRTGQTPLHF
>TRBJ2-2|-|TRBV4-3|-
TGCGCCAGCAGCAGAGGGACGACCTACACCGGGGAGCTGTTTTTT
CASSRGTTYTGELFF
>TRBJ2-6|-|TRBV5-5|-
TGTGCCACCGCCGACAGATCTGGGGCCAACGTCCTGACTTTC
CATADRSGANVLTF
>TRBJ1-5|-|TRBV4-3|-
TGCGCCAGCAGCCAAGCGGTTGGGCAGCCCAATCAGCCCCAGCATTTT
CASSQAVGQPNQPQHF
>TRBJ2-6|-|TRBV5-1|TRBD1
TGCGCCAGCACCAGGCCCCGGGACAGGGGACCCCCCTCTGGGGCCAACGTCCTGACTTTC
CASTRPRDRGPPSGANVLTF
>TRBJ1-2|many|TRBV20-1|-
TGCAGTGCTAGTTATGGGGGGGAATATGGCTACACCTTC
CSASYGGEYGYTF
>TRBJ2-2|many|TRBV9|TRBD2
TGTGCCAGCAGCGTGGGGACTAACGACGGGGAGCTGTTTTTT
CASSVGTNDGELFF
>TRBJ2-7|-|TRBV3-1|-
TGTGCCAGCAGCCAAGATCGGCAGGGGCCGCAGTACTTC
CASSQDRQGPQYF
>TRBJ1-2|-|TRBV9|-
TGTGCCAGCAGCGTAGGAGAGAGTTTAATGCCTAACTATGGCTACACCTTC
CASSVGESLMPNYGYTF
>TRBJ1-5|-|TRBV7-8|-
TGTGCCAGCAGCACCACGAGAGTTCAGCCCCAGCATTTT
CASSTTRVQPQHF
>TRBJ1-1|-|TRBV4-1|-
TGCGCCAGCAGAGTGATAGGGGCCCGGAACACTGAAGCTTTCTTT
CASRVIGARNTEAFF
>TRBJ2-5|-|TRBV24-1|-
TGTGCCACCGGGGCCGGGGAGACCCAGTACTTC
CATGAGETQYF
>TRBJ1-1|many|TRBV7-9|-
TGTGCCAGCAGCTCAGACGGAGCCACTGAAGCTTTCTTT
CASSSDGATEAFF
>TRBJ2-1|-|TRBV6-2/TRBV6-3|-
TGTGCCAGCAGGGCCCTGCGTGGAGGGTCACGGCCGGAGCAGTTCTTC
CASRALRGGSRPEQFF
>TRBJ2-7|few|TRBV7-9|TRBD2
TGTGCCAGCAGCTCCCCCGGGGGGGGACTCTACGAGCAGTACTTC
CASSSPGGGLYEQYF
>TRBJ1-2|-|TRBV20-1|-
TGCAGTGTTGGGGGTGGCTACACCTTC
CSVGGGYTF
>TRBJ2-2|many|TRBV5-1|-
TGCGCCAGCAGCTTCTCGCAGGGCGGCGGGGAGCTGTTTTTT
CASSFSQGGGELFF
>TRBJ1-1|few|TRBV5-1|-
TGCGCCAGCAGCCTGACTCCCCTGAACACTGAAGCTTTCTTT
CASSLTPLNTEAFF
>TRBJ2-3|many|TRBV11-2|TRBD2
TGTGCCAGCAGCGGCCAGACTAGCGGGGGAGAAGATACGCAGTATTTT
CASSGQTSGGEDTQYF
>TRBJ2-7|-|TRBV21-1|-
TGTGCCAGCAGCAAACAAGGGACAGGGGGTGAGTCCTACGAGCAGTACTTC
CASSKQGTGGESYEQYF
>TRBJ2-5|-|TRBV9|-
TGTGCCAGCAGCGCCCTAGGGCGGGAGACCCAGTACTTC
CASSALGRETQYF
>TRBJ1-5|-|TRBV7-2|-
TGTGCCAGCAGAGAGCCCCGGGGAGGGCGCATGGGGCCCCAGCATTTT
CASREPRGGRMGPQHF
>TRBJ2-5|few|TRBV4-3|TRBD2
TGCGCCAGCAGCCAAGATCCCCGTGACCCGCGGGGGGCCCAGTACTTC
CASSQDPRDPRGAQYF
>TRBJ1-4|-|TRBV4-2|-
TGTGCCAGCAGCCAAGAACGACGAGGTGAAAAACTGTTTTTT
CASSQERRGEKLFF
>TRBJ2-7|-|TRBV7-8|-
TGTGCCAGCAGCTTAGGTCGGCGGTCGTACTACGAGCAGTACTTC
CASSLGRRSYYEQYF